This T cell receptor beta chain comes out of a study of T cell repertoires in cytomegalovirus infection. Study in general: Public TCR beta signatures indicated both CMV infection and matching HLA type.

In its sample, this clonotype was seen a few times. The antigen is not known. TCRdb used MiXCR to reprocess the reads, holding one entry per CDR3 protein. The table lists 700,000 to 900,000 distinct CDR3 sequences, 29% of them singletons. Study findings and constraints: In two of eight donors, the top clonotype was HLA-C-restricted CMV-specific. Adding up the frequency of public TCR beta families identified people who carried CMV plus the relevant HLA.

Germline V lookup: CDR1 MDHEN, CDR2 SYDVKM. Trimming left V 1 base short and J 4 bases short, with 11 bases between. The CDR3 spans 14 residues. This specimen consisted of cultured CD8+ T cells from PBMCs, obtained from culture after CMV antigen stimulation. The source of this sequence is a human donor in good health (CMV status not recorded). Some clones in this sample may be carry-over from other donors' samples. J is TRBJ2-7 and V is TRBV28, with D maybe TRBD1 (6 bases). Written as DNA, the CDR3 is TGTGCCAGCAGTTTATCGGACAGCGATTACGAGCAGTACGTC. Translating it yields CASSLSDSDYEQYV.